Following are 18 T cell receptor beta chains from one sample sequenced in a study of T cell responses to AZD1222 COVID-19 vaccine. Some clones are missing from TCRdb's copy, which holds only in-frame ones; the method was immunoSEQ multiplex PCR. The sample lists roughly 130,000 clones; 80% to 90% were seen once. Sequenced here: peripheral blood, sampled on day 0 of MenACWY control vaccination. The receptors derive from an adult in good health.

This clone was seen only once. The chain is built from TRBV7-2 and TRBJ1-2; no definite D call. V lost 2 bases to trimming and J lost 7 bases, with 14 bases between them. Germline lookup yields CDR1 SGHTA and CDR2 FQGNSA. The CDR3 loop spans 14 amino acids. For the CDR3, the DNA is TGTGCCAGCAGCTTATTTCAGATAAGCGGTGGCTACACCTTC. As protein: CASSLFQISGGYTF.

The CDR3: CASSLSWSSYEQYF. DNA of the CDR3: TGTGCCAGCAGTTTGTCATGGTCCTCCTACGAGCAGTACTTC. V and J are TRBV28 and TRBJ2-7; D unresolved. V was clipped by 3 bases and J by 0 bases, with 9 bases between them. Germline-derived CDR1 and CDR2 are MDHEN and SYDVKM. This CDR3 contains 14 residues.

The gene calls are TRBV4-2 and TRBJ2-2; D perhaps matches TRBD2 (6 bases). V lost 1 base and J lost 4, with 16 bases in between. CDR1 and CDR2 from the germline V gene are LGHNA and YNFKEQ. CDR3 size: 17 residues. The CDR3 coding sequence is TGTGCCAGCAGCCAAGTGTCTAGCGTCATGGGCACCGGGGAGCTGTTTTTT. Translating it yields CASSQVSSVMGTGELFF.

The gene calls are TRBV5-5 and TRBJ2-7; D is tentatively TRBD1 or TRBD2 (6 bases each). Germline V lookup: CDR1 SGHKS, CDR2 YYEKEE (reference sequence). V gave up 4 bases and J gave up 3 bases, with 23 bases separating them. The CDR3 has 17 amino acids. The CDR3, as DNA: TGTGCCAGCAGCCCCCACGGAGGGGGACCCCTAAACTACGAGCAGTACTTC. Amino acid sequence: CASSPHGGGPLNYEQYF.

The J gene is TRBJ1-1, the V gene TRBV3-1 (or the pseudogene TRBV3-2), with D unclear. The CDR3 has 11 residues. Germline V gene data show CDR1 as LGHDT and CDR2 as YNNKEL (reference sequence). Trimming removed 7 bases at V and 4 bases at J, with 7 bases between. The DNA for the CDR3 is TGTGCCAGCACGGGAGTCACTGAAGCTTTCTTT. Encoded protein: CASTGVTEAFF.

This chain joins TRBV6-5 and TRBJ1-4; the match to TRBD1 covers 10 bases. CDR1 and CDR2 (germline): MNHEY, SVGAGI. Trimming at V came to 4 bases and at J to 8 bases, leaving 1 base not matched to a gene. The CDR3 consists of 13 residues. In nucleotides, the CDR3 is TGTGCCAGCAGTTGGACAGGGGGGGAAAAACTGTTTTTT. Its protein is CASSWTGGEKLFF.

This chain uses TRBV9 with TRBJ1-5; unclear D gene. The germline V gene has CDR1 SGDLS and CDR2 YYNGEE. V lost 2 bases and J 6 bases, leaving 9 bases between the germline ends. The CDR3 totals 13 residues. The CDR3 DNA reads TGTGCCAGCAGCGTCGCGACCGGTCAGCCCCAGCATTTT. Translation gives CASSVATGQPQHF.

The CDR3 coding sequence is TGCGCCAGCAGCTCGGCCCATGCGGGGGAGACCCAGTACTTC. It specifies CASSSAHAGETQYF. The chain carries TRBV5-1 and TRBJ2-5; possibly TRBD2 for D (6 bases). V was shortened by 3 bases and J by 5 bases, with 14 bases between the two germline ends. CDR1 is SGHRS and CDR2 is YFSETQ in the germline V gene. The CDR3 sequence is 14 residues long.

The chain has TRBV19 and TRBJ2-3; D is perhaps TRBD2 (6 bases). The CDR3 is made up of 14 amino acids. Trimming pared 8 bases from V and 3 bases from J, leaving 15 bases between. The germline gives CDR1 LNHDA, CDR2 SQIVND (reference sequence). The CDR3 is CASGGGPPTDTQYF. CDR3 sequence (DNA): TGTGCCAGTGGCGGAGGGCCCCCAACAGATACGCAGTATTTT.

This chain uses TRBV10-2 with TRBJ1-2; tentative D call: TRBD1 (5 bases). The CDR3 is 13 residues long. Trimming took 6 bases from V and 2 from J, leaving 10 bases between them. Germline V lookup: CDR1 WSHSY, CDR2 SAAADI. CDR3 DNA sequence: TGCGCCAGCAGGTCCGGGGGGAACTATGGCTACACCTTC. It encodes CASRSGGNYGYTF.

The rearrangement links TRBV5-4 to TRBJ2-1; 7 nucleotides agree with TRBD1. The CDR3 is 12 residues long. Germline CDR1 reads SGHNT; CDR2 reads YYREEE (reference sequence). Losses at the gene ends were 4 bases for V and 6 bases for J; bases not matched to a gene: 1. The CDR3 sequence is CASSRDSNEQFF. DNA of the CDR3: TGTGCCAGCAGCCGGGACAGCAATGAGCAGTTCTTC.

V is TRBV7-3 and J is TRBJ2-4; TRBD1 aligns across 9 bases. After removal of 4 bases from V and 8 bases from J, the junction contained 6 bases not matched to a gene. Germline CDR1 SGHTA, CDR2 FQGTGA. The CDR3 sequence is 14 residues long. In nucleotides, the CDR3 is TGTGCCAGCAGCTCCGGACAGGGGAAGGACATTCAGTACTTC. Translating gives CASSSGQGKDIQYF. Looking up the rest from reference TRBV7-3 and TRBJ2-4 gives the full variable domain: GAGVSQTPSNKVTEKGKYVELRCDPISGHTALYWYRQSLGQGPEFLIYFQGTGAADDSGLPNDRFFAVRPEGSVSTLKIQRTERGDSAVYLCASSSGQGKDIQYFGAGTRLSVL.

This sequence joins TRBV24-1 and TRBJ2-2; 7 bases are shared with TRBD2. The junction had 0 bases not matched to a gene; V was cut back by 0 bases and J by 9 bases. The CDR3 has 13 residues. Germline V lookup: CDR1 KGHDR, CDR2 SFDVKD. The DNA of the CDR3 is TGTGCCACCAGTGATTTGGGGACTAGGGAGCTGTTTTTT. The encoded protein is CATSDLGTRELFF.

The chain carries TRBV3-1 (or the pseudogene TRBV3-2) and TRBJ1-5; D is perhaps TRBD1 (6 bases). The CDR3 consists of 13 residues. Trimming shortened V by 5 bases and J by 4 bases, and 9 bases separated the two germline ends. Germline lookup yields CDR1 LGHDT and CDR2 YNNKEL (reference sequence). For the CDR3, the DNA is TGTGCCAGCAGCTTTCAGGGGAATCAGCCCCAGCATTTT. This encodes CASSFQGNQPQHF.

The chain is built from TRBV27 and TRBJ2-2; D is perhaps TRBD1 or TRBD2 (5 bases each). CDR3 length: 15 residues. V was trimmed by 7 bases and J by 0 bases, leaving 12 bases between them. The germline gives CDR1 MNHEY, CDR2 SMNVEV (reference sequence). CDR3 nucleotides: TGTGCCAGCAATGAGGGGTGGGCGAACACCGGGGAGCTGTTTTTT. Translating gives CASNEGWANTGELFF.

This chain uses TRBV3-1 (or the pseudogene TRBV3-2) with TRBJ2-7, with D hard to call. CDR3 size: 13 residues. Germline-derived CDR1 and CDR2 are LGHDT and YNNKEL (reference sequence). V shed 4 bases and J shed 6 bases, with 13 bases lying between them. The CDR3 region has the DNA TGTGCCAGCAGCCCCCTCAAACGGAGCGAGCAGTACTTC. Its protein is CASSPLKRSEQYF.

The chain uses TRBV28 and TRBJ1-2; perhaps TRBD1 as D (5 bases). CDR1 is MDHEN, CDR2 SYDVKM, per germline. V lost 6 bases and J lost 8, with 19 bases in between. CDR3 length: 14 residues. The CDR3 nucleotides are TGTGCCAGCAGCTCCGCCGGGGCGGGCGGCGGCTACACCTTC. It translates to CASSSAGAGGGYTF.

The V gene is TRBV28, the J gene TRBJ2-1, with TRBD1 matching over 8 bases. The CDR3 sequence is 14 residues long. The germline CDR1 and CDR2 sequences are MDHEN and SYDVKM. The V and J ends lost 2 bases and 8 bases, in that order; junction bases with no gene match: 5. In DNA form, the CDR3 reads TGTGCCAGCAGTTTAGGCAGGGGGCCGGATGAGCAGTTCTTC. Protein: CASSLGRGPDEQFF.